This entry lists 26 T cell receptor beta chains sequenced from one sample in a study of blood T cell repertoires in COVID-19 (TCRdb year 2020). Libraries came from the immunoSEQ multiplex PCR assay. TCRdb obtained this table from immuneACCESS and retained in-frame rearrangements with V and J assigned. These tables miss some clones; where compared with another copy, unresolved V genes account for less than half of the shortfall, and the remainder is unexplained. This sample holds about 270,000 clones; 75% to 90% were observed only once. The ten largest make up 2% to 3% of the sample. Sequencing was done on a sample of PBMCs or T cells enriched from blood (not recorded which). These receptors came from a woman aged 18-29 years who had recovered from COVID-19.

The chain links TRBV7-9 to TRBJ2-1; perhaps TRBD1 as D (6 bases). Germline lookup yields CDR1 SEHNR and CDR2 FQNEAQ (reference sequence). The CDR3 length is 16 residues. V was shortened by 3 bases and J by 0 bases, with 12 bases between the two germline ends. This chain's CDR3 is CASSFPPDSSYNEQFF. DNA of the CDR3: TGTGCCAGCAGCTTTCCCCCGGACAGCTCCTACAATGAGCAGTTCTTC.

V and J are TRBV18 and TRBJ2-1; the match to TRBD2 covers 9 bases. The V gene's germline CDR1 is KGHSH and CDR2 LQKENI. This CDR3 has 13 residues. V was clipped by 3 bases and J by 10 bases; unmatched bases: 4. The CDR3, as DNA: TGTGCCAGCTCACCGAAGGCGGGGGGGGAGCAGTTCTTC. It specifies CASSPKAGGEQFF. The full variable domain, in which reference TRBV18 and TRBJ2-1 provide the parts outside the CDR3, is NAGVMQNPRHLVRRRGQEARLRCSPMKGHSHVYWYRQLPEEGLKFMVYLQKENIIDESGMPKERFSAEFPKEGPSILRIQQVVRGDSAAYFCASSPKAGGEQFFGPGTRLTVL.

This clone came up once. The CDR3 is CASRPDRDYGYTF. CDR3 nucleotides: TGTGCCAGCAGACCAGACAGGGATTACGGCTACACCTTC. This chain links TRBV5-6 with TRBJ1-2; 7 bases map to TRBD1. Unmatched junction bases numbered 9, after V lost 5 bases and J lost 8 bases. The germline gives CDR1 SGHDT, CDR2 YYEEEE. The CDR3 sequence is 13 residues long.

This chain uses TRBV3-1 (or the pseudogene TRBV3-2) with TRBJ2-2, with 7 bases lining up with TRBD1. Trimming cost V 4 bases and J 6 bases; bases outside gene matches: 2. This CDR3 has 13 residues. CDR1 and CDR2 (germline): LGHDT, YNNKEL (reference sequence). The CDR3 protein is CASSRQGPGELFF. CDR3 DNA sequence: TGTGCCAGCAGCCGACAGGGTCCCGGGGAGCTGTTTTTT.

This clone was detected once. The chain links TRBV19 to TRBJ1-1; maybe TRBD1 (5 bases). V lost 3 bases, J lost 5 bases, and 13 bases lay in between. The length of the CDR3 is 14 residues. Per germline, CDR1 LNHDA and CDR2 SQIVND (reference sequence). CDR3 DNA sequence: TGTGCCAGTAGTATTGTGAGTGGGGGGACTGAAGCTTTCTTT. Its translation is CASSIVSGGTEAFF.

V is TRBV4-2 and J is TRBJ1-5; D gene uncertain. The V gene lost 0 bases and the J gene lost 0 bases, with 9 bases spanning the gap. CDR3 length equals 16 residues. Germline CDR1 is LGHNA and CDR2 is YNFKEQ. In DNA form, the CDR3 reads TGTGCCAGCAGCCAAGAGAGGGTATATAGCAATCAGCCCCAGCATTTT. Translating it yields CASSQERVYSNQPQHF.

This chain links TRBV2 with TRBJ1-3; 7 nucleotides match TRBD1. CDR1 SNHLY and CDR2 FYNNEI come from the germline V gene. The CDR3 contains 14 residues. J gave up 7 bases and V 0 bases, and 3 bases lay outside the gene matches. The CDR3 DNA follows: TGTGCCAGCAGTGAAGCGGGGACAGTCAACACCATATATTTT. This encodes CASSEAGTVNTIYF.

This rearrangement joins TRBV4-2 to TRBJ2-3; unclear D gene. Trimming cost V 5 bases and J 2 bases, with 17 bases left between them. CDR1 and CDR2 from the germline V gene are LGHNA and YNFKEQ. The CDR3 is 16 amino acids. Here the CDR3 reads CASSTHTPAFTDTQYF. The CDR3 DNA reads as TGTGCCAGCAGCACCCACACTCCAGCGTTCACAGATACGCAGTATTTT.

The CDR3: CATQFSRPSTDTQYF. The CDR3 region has the DNA TGTGCCACCCAATTCTCTAGGCCTAGCACAGATACGCAGTATTTT. The chain employs TRBV28 and TRBJ2-3; D not certain. Germline-derived CDR1 and CDR2 are MDHEN and SYDVKM. The CDR3 sequence is 15 residues long. V was pared by 10 bases and J by 0 bases, with 17 bases between. The full variable domain, its missing parts supplied by reference TRBV28 and TRBJ2-3, is DVKVTQSSRYLVKRTGEKVFLECVQDMDHENMFWYRQDPGLGLRLIYFSYDVKMKEKGDIPEGYSVSREKKERFSLILESASTNQTSMYLCATQFSRPSTDTQYFGPGTRLTVL.

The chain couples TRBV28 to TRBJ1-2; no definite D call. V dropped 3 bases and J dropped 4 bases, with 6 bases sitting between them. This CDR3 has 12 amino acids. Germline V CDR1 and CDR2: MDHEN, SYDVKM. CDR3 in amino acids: CASSLGLYGYTF. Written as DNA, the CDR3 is TGTGCCAGCAGTTTGGGCCTCTATGGCTACACCTTC.

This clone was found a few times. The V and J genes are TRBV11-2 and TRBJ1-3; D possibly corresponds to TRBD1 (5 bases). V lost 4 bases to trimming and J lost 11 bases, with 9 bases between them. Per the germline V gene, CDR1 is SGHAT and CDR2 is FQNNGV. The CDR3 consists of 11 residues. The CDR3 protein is CASSSGDPIYF. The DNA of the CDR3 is TGTGCCAGCAGCTCGGGGGACCCCATATATTTT.

In DNA, the CDR3 is TGTGCCAGCAGTTTAGTGGGCATGAACACTGAAGCTTTCTTT. Translation: CASSLVGMNTEAFF. The chain is built from TRBV28 and TRBJ1-1; no clear D. Germline values: CDR1 MDHEN, CDR2 SYDVKM. This CDR3 contains 14 residues. Trimming removed 2 bases at V and 0 bases at J, with 7 bases between.

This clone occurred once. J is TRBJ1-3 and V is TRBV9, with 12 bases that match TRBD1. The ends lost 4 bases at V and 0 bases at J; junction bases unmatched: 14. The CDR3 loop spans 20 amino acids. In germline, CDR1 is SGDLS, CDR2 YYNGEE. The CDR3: CASSPSGQGAGGTSGNTIYF. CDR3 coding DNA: TGTGCCAGCAGCCCCTCGGGACAGGGGGCCGGAGGGACCTCTGGAAACACCATATATTTT.

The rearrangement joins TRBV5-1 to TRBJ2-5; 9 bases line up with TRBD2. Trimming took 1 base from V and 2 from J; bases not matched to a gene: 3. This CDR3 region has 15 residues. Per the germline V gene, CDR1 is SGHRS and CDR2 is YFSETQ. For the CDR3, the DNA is TGCGCCAGCAGCTTGCAAAGCGGGGGGCAAGAGACCCAGTACTTC. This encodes CASSLQSGGQETQYF.

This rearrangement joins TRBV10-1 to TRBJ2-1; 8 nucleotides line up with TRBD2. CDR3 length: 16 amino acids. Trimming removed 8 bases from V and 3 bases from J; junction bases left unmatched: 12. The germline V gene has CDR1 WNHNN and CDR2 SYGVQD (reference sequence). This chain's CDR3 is CASATEGLENYNEQFF. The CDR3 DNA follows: TGCGCCAGCGCCACAGAGGGACTAGAGAACTACAATGAGCAGTTCTTC.

CDR3 sequence: CASSEVAAAQAFF. CDR3 DNA: TGTGCCAGCAGTGAAGTGGCGGCAGCCCAAGCTTTCTTT. The chain recombines TRBV2 with TRBJ1-1; D is uncertain. Germline-derived CDR1 and CDR2 are SNHLY and FYNNEI. V lost 1 base and J 9 bases, leaving 12 bases between the germline ends. The CDR3 has 13 amino acids. The full variable domain, its missing parts supplied by reference TRBV2 and TRBJ1-1, is EPEVTQTPSHQVTQMGQEVILRCVPISNHLYFYWYRQILGQKVEFLVSFYNNEISEKSEIFDDQFSVERPDGSNFTLKIRSTKLEDSAMYFCASSEVAAAQAFFGQGTRLTVV.

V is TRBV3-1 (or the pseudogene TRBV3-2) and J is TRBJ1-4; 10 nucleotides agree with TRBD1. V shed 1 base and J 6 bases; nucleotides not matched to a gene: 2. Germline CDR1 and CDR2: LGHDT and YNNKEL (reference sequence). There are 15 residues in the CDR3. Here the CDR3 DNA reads TGTGCCAGCAGCCAAGTGACAGGGGGCTATGAAAAACTGTTTTTT. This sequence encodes CASSQVTGGYEKLFF.

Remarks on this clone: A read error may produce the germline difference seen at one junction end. In DNA form, the CDR3 reads TGTGCTAGCAGCTATCAACAGGGGGCAGGAGAGACCCAGTACTTC. This sequence encodes CASSYQQGAGETQYF. The genes are TRBV7-7 and TRBJ2-5, with 9 bases identical to TRBD1. Looked up from germline, CDR1 is SSHAT and CDR2 is FNYEAQ (reference sequence). The CDR3 covers 15 residues.

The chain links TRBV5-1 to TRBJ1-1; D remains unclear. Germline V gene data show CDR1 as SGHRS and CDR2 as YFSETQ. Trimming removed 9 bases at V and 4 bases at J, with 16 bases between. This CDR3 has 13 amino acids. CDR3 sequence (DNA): TGCGCCACCCAGATTGGGGAGGGCACTGAAGCTTTCTTT. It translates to CATQIGEGTEAFF. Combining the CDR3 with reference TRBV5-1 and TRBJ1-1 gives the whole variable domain KAGVTQTPRYLIKTRGQQVTLSCSPISGHRSVSWYQQTPGQGLQFLFEYFSETQRNKGNFPGRFSGRQFSNSRSEMNVSTLELGDSALYLCATQIGEGTEAFFGQGTRLTVV.

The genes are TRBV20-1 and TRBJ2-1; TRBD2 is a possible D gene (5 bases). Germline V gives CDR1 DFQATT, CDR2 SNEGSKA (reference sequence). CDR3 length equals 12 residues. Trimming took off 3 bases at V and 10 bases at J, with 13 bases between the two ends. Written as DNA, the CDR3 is TGCAGTGCTAGTATGGGAGAATGGGAGCAGTTCTTC. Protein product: CSASMGEWEQFF.

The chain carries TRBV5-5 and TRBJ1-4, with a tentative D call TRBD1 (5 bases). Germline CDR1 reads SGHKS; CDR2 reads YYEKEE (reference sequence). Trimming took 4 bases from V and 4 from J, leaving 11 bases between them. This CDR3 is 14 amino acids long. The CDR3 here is CASSQGHYNEKLFF. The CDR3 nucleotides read TGTGCCAGCAGCCAGGGCCACTATAATGAAAAACTGTTTTTT.

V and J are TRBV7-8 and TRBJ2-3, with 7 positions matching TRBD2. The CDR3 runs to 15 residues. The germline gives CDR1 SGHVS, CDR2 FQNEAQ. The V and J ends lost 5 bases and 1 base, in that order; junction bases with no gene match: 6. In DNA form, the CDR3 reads TGTGCCAGCAGCCCCGCGGGGGTAGGCACAGATACGCAGTATTTT. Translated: CASSPAGVGTDTQYF.

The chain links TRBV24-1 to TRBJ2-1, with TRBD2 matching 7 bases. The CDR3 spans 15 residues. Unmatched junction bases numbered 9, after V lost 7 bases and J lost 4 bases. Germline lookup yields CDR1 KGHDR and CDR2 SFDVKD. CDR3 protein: CATSARAGEYNEQFF. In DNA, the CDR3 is TGTGCCACCAGCGCAAGGGCGGGGGAATACAATGAGCAGTTCTTC.

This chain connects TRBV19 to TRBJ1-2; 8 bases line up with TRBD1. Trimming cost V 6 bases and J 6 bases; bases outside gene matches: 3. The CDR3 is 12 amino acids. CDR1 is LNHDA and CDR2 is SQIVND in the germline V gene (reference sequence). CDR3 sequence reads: CASRQGVHGYTF. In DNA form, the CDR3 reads TGTGCCAGTAGACAGGGGGTCCATGGCTACACCTTC.

This CDR3 reads CASSQVLASSYEQYF. The CDR3 DNA follows: TGCGCCAGCAGCCAAGTCCTAGCGTCCTCCTACGAGCAGTACTTC. The chain recombines TRBV4-1 with TRBJ2-7; a possible D gene is TRBD2 (6 bases). The CDR3 extends over 15 amino acids. Per the germline V gene, CDR1 is MGHRA and CDR2 is YSYEKL. The V end lost 1 base, the J end lost 0 bases, and 10 bases lay between the germline ends.

The CDR3 bases are TGCAGTGCTTGGACAGGCGGCTACACCTTC. It codes for CSAWTGGYTF. The chain links TRBV20-1 to TRBJ1-2; 7 bases fit TRBD1. This CDR3 region has 10 residues. The V gene end was trimmed by 5 bases and the J gene end by 8 bases; junction bases not matched to a gene: 2. The germline CDR1 and CDR2 sequences are DFQATT and SNEGSKA (reference sequence).